Listed here are 20 T cell receptor beta chains from one sample, sequenced in a study of T cell repertoires in cytomegalovirus infection. These TCRs are of unknown antigen specificity. TCRdb used MiXCR to reprocess the reads, holding one entry per CDR3 protein. This table holds some 900,000 distinct CDR3 sequences, about 31% found once. The sample in question was cultured CD8+ T cells from PBMCs, obtained from culture after CMV antigen stimulation. Receptors originate from a human donor in good health (CMV status not recorded). Some clones in this sample may be carry-over from other donors' samples.

This clonotype was counted between two and nine times. The chain carries TRBV20-1 and TRBJ1-6; D is ambiguous. Germline V gives CDR1 DFQATT, CDR2 SNEGSKA (reference sequence). The length of the CDR3 is 13 residues. The germline V and J ends were trimmed by 3 bases and 8 bases, with 11 bases remaining between them. The CDR3 region has the DNA TGCAGTGCTAGCGTGACACCTGATTCACCCCTCCACTTT. Encoded protein: CSASVTPDSPLHF.

The chain is built from TRBV6-1 and TRBJ2-7; no reliable D call. With 1 base removed from V and 3 bases from J, the gap between germline ends came to 16 bases. CDR3 size: 16 residues. The germline V gene has CDR1 MNHNS and CDR2 SASEGT. This CDR3 is CASSEEAETSLYEQYV. In DNA form, the CDR3 reads TGTGCCAGCAGTGAAGAGGCTGAAACTTCGCTCTACGAGCAGTACGTC.

The V and J genes are TRBV10-1 and TRBJ2-7; D gene uncertain. This CDR3 has 12 amino acids. Germline CDR1 WNHNN, CDR2 SYGVQD (reference sequence). The V gene lost 3 bases and the J gene lost 3 bases, with 6 bases spanning the gap. CDR3 sequence (DNA): TGCGCCAGCAGTGATGGGGTCTACGAGCAGTACTTC. Protein product: CASSDGVYEQYF.

A few counts support this clonotype. CDR3 sequence: CASSRDRVDQPQHF. In DNA, the CDR3 is TGTGCCAGCAGCCGCGACAGGGTCGACCAGCCCCAGCATTTT. The chain recombines TRBV7-9 with TRBJ1-5; 7 bases agree with TRBD1. CDR1 is SEHNR and CDR2 is FQNEAQ in the germline V gene (reference sequence). The trim removed 5 bases at V and 7 bases at J, leaving 8 bases unmatched. This CDR3 spans 14 amino acids.

This clonotype was observed at least ten times. This chain joins TRBV6-1 and TRBJ2-1; 8 nucleotides line up with TRBD1. CDR3 length: 16 residues. V shed 1 base and J 5 bases; nucleotides not matched to a gene: 7. Germline-derived CDR1 and CDR2 are MNHNS and SASEGT. CDR3 loop: CASSEEWTGTNNEQFF. CDR3 sequence (DNA): TGTGCCAGCAGTGAAGAATGGACAGGGACAAACAATGAGCAGTTCTTC.

The chain couples TRBV7-8 to TRBJ2-5; D tentatively reads TRBD1 or TRBD2 (6 bases each). The CDR3 consists of 14 residues. V gave up 3 bases and J gave up 3 bases, with 11 bases separating them. Germline V gene data show CDR1 as SGHVS and CDR2 as FQNEAQ. The DNA for the CDR3 is TGTGCCAGCAGCTTCCCGAGGGGGGAAGAGACCCAGTACTTC. Translation: CASSFPRGEETQYF.

The rearrangement uses TRBV5-6 and TRBJ1-6, with D unclear. From germline, CDR1 is SGHDT and CDR2 YYEEEE. The germline V and J ends were trimmed by 1 base and 0 bases, with 8 bases remaining between them. This CDR3 comprises 16 residues. The CDR3 is CASSLRFVSYNSPLHF. CDR3 sequence (DNA): TGTGCCAGCAGCTTGAGGTTCGTCTCCTATAATTCACCCCTCCACTTT.

Regarding this clonotype: The junction departs from germline at one end; a sequencing error may be responsible. This chain links TRBV27 with TRBJ1-5; maybe TRBD1 (5 bases). This CDR3 has 14 residues. Germline V lookup: CDR1 MNHEY, CDR2 SMNVEV (reference sequence). The CDR3 sequence is CASSKGKGGQSQHF. CDR3 in DNA: TGTGCCAGTTCTAAGGGGAAGGGCGGTCAGTCCCAGCATTTT.

The chain carries TRBV15 and TRBJ2-7; 8 bases agree with TRBD1. This CDR3 contains 15 residues. Germline V lookup: CDR1 LNHNV, CDR2 YYDKDF (reference sequence). Unmatched junction bases numbered 11, after V lost 3 bases and J lost 7 bases. CDR3 loop: CATSSSGQGDWEQYF. For the CDR3, the DNA is TGTGCCACCAGCAGTTCCGGACAGGGCGACTGGGAGCAGTACTTC.

This clonotype occurred many times. The chain uses TRBV7-2 and TRBJ2-3, with 7 bases that match TRBD2. Germline loops: CDR1 SGHTA, CDR2 FQGNSA. This CDR3 is built from 15 residues. J was trimmed by 2 bases and V by 5 bases; bases with no gene match: 7. The CDR3 DNA sequence: TGTGCCAGCAGCACATCTAGCGGCCCCACAGATACGCAGTATTTT. It encodes CASSTSSGPTDTQYF.

The rearrangement links TRBV5-1 to TRBJ1-1; D ambiguous. The V gene's germline CDR1 is SGHRS and CDR2 YFSETQ. This CDR3 is 16 amino acids long. Trimming took off 0 bases at V and 3 bases at J, with 15 bases between the two ends. The chain's CDR3 is CASSLVGREPYTEAFF. CDR3 bases: TGCGCCAGCAGCTTGGTCGGTCGGGAACCCTACACTGAAGCTTTCTTT.

CDR3 in DNA: TGTGCCAGCAGTCGGGCAGGGGTACTCACAGATACGCAGTATTTT. Translating it yields CASSRAGVLTDTQYF. This rearrangement joins TRBV2 to TRBJ2-3; tentatively, D is TRBD1 (6 bases). Trimming left V 5 bases short and J 2 bases short, with 14 bases between. This CDR3 region has 15 residues. Looked up from germline, CDR1 is SNHLY and CDR2 is FYNNEI.

The V gene is TRBV19, the J gene TRBJ1-1; D ambiguous. Germline loops: CDR1 LNHDA, CDR2 SQIVND (reference sequence). V was pared by 2 bases and J by 1 base, with 8 bases between. CDR3 size: 14 residues. The CDR3 sequence is CASSIMNTNTEAFF. The CDR3 nucleotides read TGTGCCAGTAGTATAATGAATACGAACACTGAAGCTTTCTTT.

The count of this clonotype is one. The V and J genes are TRBV2 and TRBJ1-2, with D possibly being TRBD1 (5 bases). Germline CDR1 is SNHLY and CDR2 is FYNNEI. Between the trimmed V and J ends, which lost 3 bases and 1 base, there was a span of 12 bases. There are 15 residues in the CDR3. CDR3 in amino acids: CASSEAGRINYGYTF. The CDR3 region has the DNA TGTGCCAGCAGTGAGGCAGGGAGGATTAACTATGGCTACACCTTC.

J is TRBJ1-3 and V is TRBV4-1; D unresolved. Deletions cut 0 bases from V and 0 bases from J, with 9 bases between. The CDR3 spans 16 residues. Looked up from germline, CDR1 is MGHRA and CDR2 is YSYEKL. The CDR3 sequence: CASSQDYGYSGNTIYF. In nucleotides, the CDR3 is TGCGCCAGCAGCCAAGATTATGGGTACTCTGGAAACACCATATATTTT.

This clonotype was counted once. The chain is built from TRBV2 and TRBJ1-1; the D gene is possibly TRBD1 (5 bases). V lost 3 bases, J lost 3 bases, and 8 bases lay in between. This CDR3 has 13 residues. CDR1 is SNHLY and CDR2 is FYNNEI in the germline V gene. In DNA form, the CDR3 reads TGTGCCAGCAGTGAGGACACCCACACTGAAGCTTTCTTT. Translating gives CASSEDTHTEAFF.

The V gene is TRBV18, the J gene TRBJ2-1; TRBD1 agrees at 11 bases. Germline loops: CDR1 KGHSH, CDR2 LQKENI. V lost 2 bases, J lost 2 bases, and 2 bases stayed unmatched. The CDR3 sequence is 16 residues long. In nucleotides, the CDR3 is TGTGCCAGCTCACCAGTGGGACAGGGGGCCTACAATGAGCAGTTCTTC. Protein: CASSPVGQGAYNEQFF.

The genes are TRBV18 and TRBJ1-1; 12 positions agree with TRBD1. CDR3 length: 15 residues. Germline CDR1 KGHSH, CDR2 LQKENI. V lost 1 base and J lost 7; bases outside the gene matches: 4. CDR3 sequence reads: CASSPLGQGAIEAFF. CDR3 DNA sequence: TGTGCCAGCTCACCACTGGGACAGGGGGCGATTGAAGCTTTCTTT.

This clonotype was seen only a few times. This chain joins TRBV4-1 and TRBJ2-3; 10 bases line up with TRBD2. The CDR3 length is 18 residues. Germline V gene lookup returns CDR1 MGHRA and CDR2 YSYEKL. V lost 1 base and J lost 0; bases outside the gene matches: 7. The CDR3 region is CASSQGTSGALSTDTQYF. The CDR3 region has the DNA TGCGCCAGCAGCCAAGGGACTAGCGGCGCCCTTAGCACAGATACGCAGTATTTT.

This clonotype showed up just a few times. V and J are TRBV4-3 and TRBJ2-1, with 9 bases matching TRBD2. Germline loops: CDR1 LGHNA, CDR2 YSLEER. V trimming: 3 bases; J trimming: 3 bases; junction bases outside the gene matches: 9. CDR3 length: 17 residues. The CDR3 DNA follows: TGCGCCAGCAGCCAGGATGCGGCGGGGGGGATCTACAATGAGCAGTTCTTC. Its translation is CASSQDAAGGIYNEQFF.